Following are 23 T cell receptor beta chains from one sample sequenced in a study of OX40 agonist ivuxolimab in advanced cancers. Assay: immunoSEQ multiplex PCR; the TCRdb copy retains only in-frame clones and omits some. The table shows about 58,000 clones, with 80% to 90% occurring only once. Sequencing used CD4+ or CD8+ T cells sorted from blood, obtained in a trial of the OX40 agonist ivuxolimab. The origin of the receptors is an adult with an advanced solid tumor such as melanoma, head and neck, liver or kidney cancer.

The chain has TRBV19 and TRBJ1-1; D possibly corresponds to TRBD1 (5 bases). Trimming pared 5 bases from V and 1 base from J, leaving 14 bases between. The CDR3 is made up of 15 amino acids. Per the germline V gene, CDR1 is LNHDA and CDR2 is SQIVND (reference sequence). CDR3 sequence: CASSLTGLPNTEAFF. CDR3 nucleotides: TGTGCCAGTAGTTTGACGGGACTTCCGAACACTGAAGCTTTCTTT.

In its sample, this clone was seen a few times. The gene calls are TRBV5-1 and TRBJ2-7, with TRBD2 identical over 8 bases. The CDR3 extends over 14 amino acids. V lost 4 bases to trimming and J lost 5 bases; unmatched junction nucleotides: 8. Germline V gene sequence: CDR1 SGHRS, CDR2 YFSETQ. The CDR3 region is CASSPGTSGDEQYF. Written as DNA, the CDR3 is TGCGCCAGCAGCCCCGGGACTAGTGGCGACGAGCAGTACTTC.

The rearrangement links TRBV21-1 to TRBJ1-2; the tabulated D call, TRBD1, remains unverified against the DNA. TRBV21-1 is tagged as a pseudogene. This CDR3 contains 17 residues. CDR3 protein: CASSKPMGADRAGGYTF. Written as DNA, the CDR3 is TGTGCCAGCAGCAAACCTATGGGAGCCGACAGGGCGGGCGGCTACACCTTC.

This chain joins TRBV5-4 and TRBJ2-7; perhaps TRBD2 as D (5 bases). Trimming pared 4 bases from V and 2 bases from J, leaving 13 bases between. CDR3 length: 14 residues. Germline CDR1 and CDR2: SGHNT and YYREEE (reference sequence). As DNA, the CDR3 is TGTGCCAGCAGCGATGCCGGGAAACCCTACGAGCAGTACTTC. This encodes CASSDAGKPYEQYF.

This sequence joins TRBV7-2 and TRBJ2-5, with a tentative D call TRBD1 (6 bases). CDR3 length: 16 residues. V lost 1 base, J lost 3 bases, and 15 bases lay in between. The germline CDR1 and CDR2 sequences are SGHTA and FQGNSA. The CDR3 loop reads CASSLDSPGAEETQYF. The DNA of the CDR3 is TGTGCCAGCAGCTTAGATAGCCCAGGGGCGGAAGAGACCCAGTACTTC.

The chain has TRBV5-1 and TRBJ2-5; D unresolved. Germline V gene sequence: CDR1 SGHRS, CDR2 YFSETQ. Trimming took off 2 bases at V and 5 bases at J, with 13 bases between the two ends. The CDR3 is made up of 14 amino acids. CDR3: CASSFSQKFETQYF. For the CDR3, the DNA is TGCGCCAGCAGCTTCTCGCAGAAATTCGAGACCCAGTACTTC.

This chain connects TRBV7-2 to TRBJ2-7; 12 nucleotides align to TRBD2. V shed 0 bases, J shed 1 base, and the junction held 4 bases outside the gene matches. Germline CDR1 SGHTA, CDR2 FQGNSA. CDR3 size: 17 residues. The CDR3 protein is CASSLALLAGGSYEQYF. The CDR3 region has the DNA TGTGCCAGCAGCTTAGCCTTACTAGCGGGGGGTTCCTACGAGCAGTACTTC.

CDR3 DNA sequence: TGCGCCAGCAGCTCCGGGACTTCTCTCTATAATTCACCCCTCCACTTT. Residues: CASSSGTSLYNSPLHF. The J gene is TRBJ1-6, the V gene TRBV5-1, with TRBD1 as a possible D gene (5 bases). CDR1 is SGHRS, CDR2 YFSETQ, per germline. The CDR3 has 16 residues. V gave up 3 bases and J gave up 3 bases, with 13 bases separating them.

The chain combines TRBV5-6 with TRBJ2-7; 9 bases match TRBD1. CDR1 and CDR2 from the germline V gene are SGHDT and YYEEEE. This CDR3 contains 15 residues. The trim removed 3 bases at V and 0 bases at J, leaving 4 bases unmatched. The CDR3 loop is CASSSGTGFSYEQYF. The DNA of the CDR3 is TGTGCCAGCAGCTCGGGGACAGGGTTCTCCTACGAGCAGTACTTC.

The V gene is TRBV19, the J gene TRBJ1-2; TRBD1 might be the D (5 bases). CDR1 LNHDA and CDR2 SQIVND come from the germline V gene (reference sequence). Trimming took off 5 bases at V and 5 bases at J, with 12 bases between the two ends. CDR3 length: 13 amino acids. The CDR3: CASSRGGMYGYTF. The CDR3 coding sequence is TGTGCCAGTAGTCGGGGGGGAATGTATGGCTACACCTTC.

Only a few counts were recorded for this clone. The rearrangement uses TRBV6-1 and TRBJ1-1, with D possibly matching TRBD1 (5 bases). V dropped 5 bases and J dropped 4 bases, with 11 bases sitting between them. Per germline, CDR1 MNHNS and CDR2 SASEGT. The CDR3 contains 13 residues. CDR3 loop: CASSLGVSTEAFF. The CDR3 region has the DNA TGTGCCAGCAGTTTAGGGGTTAGCACTGAAGCTTTCTTT.

The rearrangement links TRBV7-2 to TRBJ2-1; D perhaps matches TRBD2 (5 bases). V was pared by 1 base and J by 10 bases, with 11 bases between. Germline CDR1 reads SGHTA; CDR2 reads FQGNSA. This CDR3 spans 13 amino acids. The CDR3 DNA reads TGTGCCAGCAGCTTAGGGTCTCGAGGGGAGCAGTTCTTC. Its translation: CASSLGSRGEQFF.

The CDR3 loop is CASSPYPTSGGGQTQYF. CDR3 nucleotide sequence: TGTGCCAGCAGTCCCTACCCCACTAGCGGGGGGGGGCAGACCCAGTACTTC. V gene TRBV27 combines with J gene TRBJ2-5, with TRBD2 matching 13 bases. CDR1 and CDR2 (germline): MNHEY, SMNVEV (reference sequence). This CDR3 has 17 residues. The J segment lost 6 bases and the V segment lost 5 bases, leaving 12 bases of the junction unmatched.

This clone was seen a single time. The chain carries TRBV18 and TRBJ2-5; tentative D call: TRBD1 (7 bases). In germline, CDR1 is KGHSH, CDR2 LQKENI. The CDR3 runs to 14 residues. With 6 bases removed from V and 2 bases from J, the gap between germline ends came to 13 bases. CDR3 coding DNA: TGTGCCAGCTCCCAGGGGGGATTACAAGAGACCCAGTACTTC. This codes for CASSQGGLQETQYF.

The chain uses TRBV28 and TRBJ1-5; D gene uncertain. The germline V gene has CDR1 MDHEN and CDR2 SYDVKM. The CDR3 is 14 residues long. Trimming shortened V by 7 bases and J by 0 bases, and 10 bases separated the two germline ends. The CDR3 protein is CASTYTFSNQPQHF. CDR3 nucleotides: TGTGCCAGCACCTACACATTTAGCAATCAGCCCCAGCATTTT. Full variable domain (missing parts from reference TRBV28 and TRBJ1-5): DVKVTQSSRYLVKRTGEKVFLECVQDMDHENMFWYRQDPGLGLRLIYFSYDVKMKEKGDIPEGYSVSREKKERFSLILESASTNQTSMYLCASTYTFSNQPQHFGDGTRLSIL.

V and J are TRBV19 and TRBJ2-1; D might be TRBD1 (6 bases). Germline values: CDR1 LNHDA, CDR2 SQIVND (reference sequence). CDR3 length equals 15 residues. The V end was cut by 0 bases, the J end by 1 base, with 7 bases between. CDR3 nucleotide sequence: TGTGCCAGTAGTATAGATGGACAGTCCTACAATGAGCAGTTCTTC. It translates to CASSIDGQSYNEQFF.

The chain carries TRBV5-1 and TRBJ2-5; either TRBD1 or TRBD2 may supply D (5 bases each). CDR3 length equals 17 residues. Trimming shortened V by 2 bases and J by 4 bases, and 21 bases separated the two germline ends. Germline loops: CDR1 SGHRS, CDR2 YFSETQ. CDR3: CASSFSGTQSIGETQYF. Here the CDR3 DNA reads TGCGCCAGCAGCTTTTCGGGGACCCAAAGCATTGGAGAGACCCAGTACTTC.

V is TRBV6-5 and J is TRBJ2-6; tentative D call: TRBD1 (5 bases). The CDR3 runs 15 residues. The germline V and J ends were trimmed by 6 bases and 0 bases, with 9 bases remaining between them. Germline V gene lookup returns CDR1 MNHEY and CDR2 SVGAGI. The CDR3 protein is CASSNDSSGANVLTF. For the CDR3, the DNA is TGTGCCAGCAGCAATGACAGCTCTGGGGCCAACGTCCTGACTTTC.

This chain joins TRBV28 and TRBJ2-7; 9 nucleotides match TRBD1. Germline V CDR1 and CDR2: MDHEN, SYDVKM. V was pared by 8 bases and J by 4 bases, with 9 bases of the junction left unmatched. The CDR3 runs 14 residues. CDR3 residues: CASLDRGGWYEQYF. CDR3 coding DNA: TGTGCCAGCCTTGACAGGGGGGGATGGTACGAGCAGTACTTC.

The J gene is TRBJ2-7, the V gene TRBV21-1; the table's D call, TRBD1, has no DNA check behind it. TRBV21-1 is listed as a pseudogene. The CDR3 runs to 14 residues. DNA for the CDR3: TGTGCCAGCAGCCCTCCTAGGGACAGGGCCGAGCAGTACTTC. This sequence encodes CASSPPRDRAEQYF.

The chain joins TRBV6-6 to TRBJ1-6; D call uncertain. The CDR3 has 13 amino acids. Looked up from germline, CDR1 is MNHNY and CDR2 is SVGAGI (reference sequence). Trimming removed 2 bases from V and 7 bases from J, with 6 bases in between. This CDR3 reads CASSYSENSPLHF. Written as DNA, the CDR3 is TGTGCCAGCAGTTACAGCGAGAATTCACCCCTCCACTTT.

J is TRBJ2-1 and V is TRBV10-2; D is perhaps TRBD2 (7 bases). This CDR3 is built from 13 residues. Germline loops: CDR1 WSHSY, CDR2 SAAADI. Trimming cost V 11 bases and J 5 bases, with 16 bases left between them. CDR3 DNA sequence: TGCGCCGCGTCTGGGGGGGCTAACAATGAGCAGTTCTTC. This gives the protein CAASGGANNEQFF.

The CDR3 DNA sequence: TGTGCCATCAAGGACGGAAGGGCCTACGAGCAGTACTTC. It specifies CAIKDGRAYEQYF. This chain uses TRBV10-3 with TRBJ2-7; D gene uncertain. Germline CDR1 is ENHRY and CDR2 is SYGVKD. The CDR3 consists of 13 residues. V dropped 7 bases and J dropped 2 bases, with 12 bases sitting between them.